This T cell receptor beta chain stems from a study of blood T cell repertoires in COVID-19. Study as a whole: From the United States, Italy and Spain came samples of acute and convalescent COVID-19.

Trimming cost V 5 bases and J 0 bases; bases outside gene matches: 7. Germline V gene lookup returns CDR1 SNHLY and CDR2 FYNNEI. This CDR3 comprises 16 residues. Across over 20 US areas, participants ranged in age from roughly 18 to 95 years. Each exposed participant met a COVID-19 case in the 2 weeks preceding study entry. Clones were sequenced by immunoSEQ multiplex PCR, and TCRdb holds only the in-frame ones, with some missing. Here the sample spans around 320,000 clones, more than 85% being singletons. The chain has TRBV2 and TRBJ1-1; 9 nucleotides match TRBD1. The sample taken for sequencing was PBMCs or T cells enriched from blood (not recorded which). The TCR sequence derives from a woman under 40 who had been exposed to COVID-19. The DNA of the CDR3 is TGTGCCAGCAGTTCCGGGACAGGGAACATGAACACTGAAGCTTTCTTT. It yields the protein CASSSGTGNMNTEAFF.